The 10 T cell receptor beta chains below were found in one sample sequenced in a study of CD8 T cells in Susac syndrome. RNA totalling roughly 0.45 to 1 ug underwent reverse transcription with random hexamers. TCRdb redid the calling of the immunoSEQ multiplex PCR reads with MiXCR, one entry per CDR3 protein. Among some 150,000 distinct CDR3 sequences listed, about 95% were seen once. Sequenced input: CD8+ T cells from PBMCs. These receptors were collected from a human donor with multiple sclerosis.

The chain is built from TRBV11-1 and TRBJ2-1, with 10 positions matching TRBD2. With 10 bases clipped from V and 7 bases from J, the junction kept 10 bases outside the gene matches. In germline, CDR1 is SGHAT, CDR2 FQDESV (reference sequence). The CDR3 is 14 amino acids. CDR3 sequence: CATRSGTSVNEQFF. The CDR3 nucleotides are TGTGCCACTCGATCCGGGACTAGCGTGAATGAGCAGTTCTTC.

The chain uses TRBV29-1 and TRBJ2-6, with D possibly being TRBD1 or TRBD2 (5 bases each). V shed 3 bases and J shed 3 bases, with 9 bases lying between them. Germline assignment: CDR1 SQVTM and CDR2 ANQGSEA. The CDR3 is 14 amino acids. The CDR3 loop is CSVEGVFGANVLTF. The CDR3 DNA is TGCAGCGTTGAGGGGGTGTTTGGGGCCAACGTCCTGACTTTC.

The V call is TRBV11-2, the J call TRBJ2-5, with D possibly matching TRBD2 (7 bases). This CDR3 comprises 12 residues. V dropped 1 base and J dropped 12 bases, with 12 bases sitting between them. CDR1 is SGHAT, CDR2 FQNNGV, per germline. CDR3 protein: CASSLGGGGKYF. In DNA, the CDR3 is TGTGCCAGCAGCTTAGGGGGCGGGGGCAAGTACTTC.

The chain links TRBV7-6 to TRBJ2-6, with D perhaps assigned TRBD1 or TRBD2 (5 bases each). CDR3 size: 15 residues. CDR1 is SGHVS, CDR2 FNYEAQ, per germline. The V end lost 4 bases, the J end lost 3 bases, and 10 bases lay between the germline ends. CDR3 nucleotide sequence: TGTGCCAGCAGCTCCGGGGCGGGTGGGGCCAACGTCCTGACTTTC. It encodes CASSSGAGGANVLTF.

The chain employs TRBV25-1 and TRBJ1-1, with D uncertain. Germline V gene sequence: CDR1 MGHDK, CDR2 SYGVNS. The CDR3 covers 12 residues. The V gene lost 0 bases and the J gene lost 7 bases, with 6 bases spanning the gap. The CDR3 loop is CASSEYGIEAFF. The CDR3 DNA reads TGTGCCAGCAGTGAATACGGGATTGAAGCTTTCTTT. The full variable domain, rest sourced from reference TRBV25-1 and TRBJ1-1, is EADIYQTPRYLVIGTGKKITLECSQTMGHDKMYWYQQDPGMELHLIHYSYGVNSTEKGDLSSESTVSRIRTEHFPLTLESARPSHTSQYLCASSEYGIEAFFGQGTRLTVV.

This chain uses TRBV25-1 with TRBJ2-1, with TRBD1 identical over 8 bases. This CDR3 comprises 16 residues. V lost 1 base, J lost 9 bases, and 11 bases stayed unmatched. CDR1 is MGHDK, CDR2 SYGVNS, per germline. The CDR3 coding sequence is TGTGCCAGCAGTGAATTTCAGGGGGCGACGAAGGGTGAGCAGTTCTTC. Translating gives CASSEFQGATKGEQFF.

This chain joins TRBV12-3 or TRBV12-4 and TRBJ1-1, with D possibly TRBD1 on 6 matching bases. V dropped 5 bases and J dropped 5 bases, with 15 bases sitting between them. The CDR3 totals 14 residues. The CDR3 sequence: CASSLQGAGTEAFF. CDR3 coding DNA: TGTGCCAGCAGTCTACAGGGTGCGGGGACTGAAGCTTTCTTT.

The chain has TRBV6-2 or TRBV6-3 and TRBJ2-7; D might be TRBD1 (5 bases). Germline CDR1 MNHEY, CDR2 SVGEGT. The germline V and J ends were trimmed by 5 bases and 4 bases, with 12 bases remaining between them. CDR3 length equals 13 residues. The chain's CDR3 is CASSPGHNYEQYF. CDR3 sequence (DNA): TGTGCCAGCAGTCCCGGACACAATTACGAGCAGTACTTC.

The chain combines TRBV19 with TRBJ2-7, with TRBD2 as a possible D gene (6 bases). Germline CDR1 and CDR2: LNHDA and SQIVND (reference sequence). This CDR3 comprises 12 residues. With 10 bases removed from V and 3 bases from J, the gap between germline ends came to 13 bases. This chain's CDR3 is CATSGGNYEQYF. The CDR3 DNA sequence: TGTGCCACCTCCGGCGGGAACTACGAGCAGTACTTC.

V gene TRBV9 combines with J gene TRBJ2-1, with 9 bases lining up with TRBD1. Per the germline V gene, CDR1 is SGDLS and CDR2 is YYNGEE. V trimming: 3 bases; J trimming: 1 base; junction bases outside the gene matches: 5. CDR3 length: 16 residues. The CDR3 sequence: CASSASGTGSYNEQFF. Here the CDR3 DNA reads TGTGCCAGCAGCGCCTCCGGGACAGGGTCCTACAATGAGCAGTTCTTC. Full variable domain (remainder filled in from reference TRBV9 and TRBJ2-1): DSGVTQTPKHLITATGQRVTLRCSPRSGDLSVYWYQQSLDQGLQFLIQYYNGEERAKGNILERFSAQQFPDLHSELNLSSLELGDSALYFCASSASGTGSYNEQFFGPGTRLTVL.